These T cell receptor beta chains were read from a single sample in a study of CD8 T cells in Susac syndrome. From the immunoSEQ multiplex PCR reads, TCRdb called clonotypes with MiXCR, one entry per CDR3 protein. The data hold about 76,000 distinct CDR3 sequences, with approximately 93% observed a single time. The sequenced material came from CD8+ T cells from PBMCs. Receptors originate from a human donor with Susac syndrome. CDR3s leave out the opening cysteine and the closing phenylalanine or tryptophan.

V gene: TRBV20-1
J gene: TRBJ2-5
CDR3 protein: SAREAQETQY

V gene: TRBV28
J gene: TRBJ1-4
CDR3 protein: ASSLGLNEKLF

V gene: TRBV5-6
J gene: TRBJ2-5
CDR3 protein: ASSPRTSGYQETQY

V gene: TRBV10-3
J gene: TRBJ2-7
CDR3 protein: AISESSGTSYEQY

V gene: TRBV25-1
J gene: TRBJ2-3
CDR3 protein: ASNPGTSAPDTQY

V gene: TRBV14
J gene: TRBJ2-5
CDR3 protein: ASSTGDETQY

V gene: TRBV30
J gene: TRBJ1-5
CDR3 protein: AWSHNRGRQPQH

V gene: TRBV27
J gene: TRBJ1-1
CDR3 protein: ASSGPGTVNTEAF

V gene: TRBV27
J gene: TRBJ2-7
CDR3 protein: ASSFGGLGEQY

V gene: TRBV20-1
J gene: TRBJ2-1
CDR3 protein: SAIVPDPSSYNEQF

V gene: TRBV4-1
J gene: TRBJ1-1
CDR3 protein: ASSQYFPTEAF

V gene: TRBV23-1
J gene: TRBJ2-3
CDR3 protein: ASSQRQGLSTDTQY

V gene: TRBV27
J gene: TRBJ2-1
CDR3 protein: ASSLSGEQF

V gene: TRBV12-3/TRBV12-4
J gene: TRBJ2-5
CDR3 protein: ASTEGGLQETQY

V gene: TRBV2
J gene: TRBJ2-7
CDR3 protein: ASSVRGHYEQY

V gene: TRBV7-9
J gene: TRBJ1-1
CDR3 protein: ASSLGVDEAF

V gene: TRBV19
J gene: TRBJ1-1
CDR3 protein: ASKQGNTEAF

V gene: TRBV6-2/TRBV6-3
J gene: TRBJ1-2
CDR3 protein: ASNDRLAGYGYT

V gene: TRBV5-1
J gene: TRBJ1-5
CDR3 protein: ASSLEPTVQPQH

V gene: TRBV12-3/TRBV12-4
J gene: TRBJ2-2
CDR3 protein: ASSRTRDRDGELF

V gene: TRBV3-1
J gene: TRBJ1-2
CDR3 protein: ASSQGPGPYGYT

V gene: TRBV12-3/TRBV12-4
J gene: TRBJ2-1
CDR3 protein: ASSLVGQGIYNEQF

V gene: TRBV10-3
J gene: TRBJ2-1
CDR3 protein: AIRGLAGDEQF

V gene: TRBV4-3
J gene: TRBJ2-7
CDR3 protein: ASSQDHGGYEQY

V gene: TRBV27
J gene: TRBJ1-2
CDR3 protein: ASSLSAGMNYGYT

V gene: TRBV6-6
J gene: TRBJ1-3
CDR3 protein: ASIEGRPSGNTIY